This T cell receptor beta chain was sequenced during a study of control samples from healthy donors and cancer patients. Data came from immunoSEQ multiplex PCR; TCRdb stores just in-frame clones and leaves some out. The table has about 130,000 clones, roughly nine tenths seen once. The CDR3 is 15 amino acids. J gave up 4 bases and V 5 bases, and 4 bases lay outside the gene matches. The germline CDR1 and CDR2 sequences are LNHDA and SQIVND (reference sequence). Sequenced input: blood. This chain uses TRBV19 with TRBJ2-3, with 12 nucleotides matching TRBD2. The source is a man between 18 and 35 years old in good health. CDR3 loop: CASSLTSGSPDTQYF. CDR3 coding DNA: TGTGCCAGTAGTTTGACTAGCGGGAGCCCAGATACGCAGTATTTT.